Presented here are 23 T cell receptor beta chains from one specimen sequenced in a study of cytomegalovirus exposure and HLA in healthy donors. PCR primers comprised 60 Vbeta and 13 Jbeta primers. Method: immunoSEQ multiplex PCR; TCRdb's copy keeps in-frame clones and lacks some. There are fewer than 200,000 clones in the sample; about three quarters occur only once, and about 0.93% lies in the top ten. The sequenced material came from PBMCs. The origin of the receptors is a woman aged 45-60 years in good health and CMV-seropositive.

The chain combines TRBV10-2 with TRBJ1-5; 9 positions agree with TRBD1. This CDR3 is built from 17 residues. The germline gives CDR1 WSHSY, CDR2 SAAADI. The V and J ends lost 2 bases and 6 bases, in that order; junction bases with no gene match: 11. For the CDR3, the DNA is TGCGCCAGCAGTGAGACTTTGCTCACAGGGGGCAGTCAGCCCCAGCATTTT. Its translation is CASSETLLTGGSQPQHF.

V gene TRBV5-8 combines with J gene TRBJ2-6, with 8 bases matching TRBD1. There are 19 residues in the CDR3. Trimming cost V 4 bases and J 0 bases; bases outside gene matches: 12. The germline V gene has CDR1 SGHTS and CDR2 YDEGEE. CDR3 sequence reads: CASSGTPGGLGSGANVLTF. CDR3 nucleotide sequence: TGTGCCAGCAGCGGCACTCCAGGGGGCCTGGGCTCTGGGGCCAACGTCCTGACTTTC. The entire variable domain, with the rest obtained from reference TRBV5-8 and TRBJ2-6, is as follows: EAGVTQSPTHLIKTRGQQATLRCSPISGHTSVYWYQQALGLGLQFLLWYDEGEERNRGNFPPRFSGRQFPNYSSELNVNALELEDSALYLCASSGTPGGLGSGANVLTFGAGSRLTVL.

The chain couples TRBV2 to TRBJ1-1; D not resolved. The length of the CDR3 is 14 residues. V was trimmed by 4 bases and J by 0 bases, leaving 9 bases between them. The germline CDR1 and CDR2 sequences are SNHLY and FYNNEI. The CDR3 protein is CASSVRRMNTEAFF. CDR3 nucleotide sequence: TGTGCCAGCAGTGTTAGGAGGATGAACACTGAAGCTTTCTTT.

The gene calls are TRBV7-8 and TRBJ1-2; tentatively, D is TRBD1 (5 bases). CDR1 is SGHVS and CDR2 is FQNEAQ in the germline V gene. The ends were cut back, 1 base at V and 6 bases at J, with 9 bases in the middle. CDR3 length equals 13 residues. CDR3 protein: CASSLGAGHGYTF. The CDR3 nucleotides read TGTGCCAGCAGCTTAGGTGCAGGGCATGGCTACACCTTC.

CDR3 sequence reads: CATSNGRTYNSPLHF. CDR3 in DNA: TGTGCCACCAGCAACGGTAGAACTTATAATTCACCCCTCCACTTT. The chain couples TRBV15 to TRBJ1-6; D ambiguous. Germline V CDR1 and CDR2: LNHNV, YYDKDF (reference sequence). V was shortened by 4 bases and J by 4 bases, with 11 bases between the two germline ends. The CDR3 has 15 amino acids.

This clone was counted a few times. This chain connects TRBV7-9 to TRBJ1-1; no firm D call. CDR1 and CDR2 from the germline V gene are SEHNR and FQNEAQ (reference sequence). Trimming took 6 bases from V and 4 from J, leaving 12 bases between them. This CDR3 spans 13 amino acids. In DNA, the CDR3 is TGTGCCAGCAGTTTCAAGCGGGGCACTGAAGCTTTCTTT. Translating it yields CASSFKRGTEAFF.

The V call is TRBV10-3, the J call TRBJ1-2, with D perhaps matching TRBD1 (6 bases). This CDR3 is built from 13 residues. Germline V gives CDR1 ENHRY, CDR2 SYGVKD. With 5 bases removed from V and 4 bases from J, the gap between germline ends came to 11 bases. CDR3 bases: TGTGCCATCAGTAACGACAGGCCCTATGGCTACACCTTC. Protein sequence: CAISNDRPYGYTF.

The chain links TRBV4-2 to TRBJ2-2; 8 bases match TRBD1. The J segment lost 4 bases and the V segment lost 4 bases, leaving 5 bases of the junction unmatched. Germline values: CDR1 LGHNA, CDR2 YNFKEQ. The CDR3 spans 15 residues. The CDR3 nucleotides are TGTGCCAGCAGCCGAGGACAGGGCCTCACCGGGGAGCTGTTTTTT. Amino acids: CASSRGQGLTGELFF.

In this sample, this clone turned up a few times. V and J are TRBV29-1 and TRBJ2-3; 10 bases align to TRBD2. There are 14 residues in the CDR3. CDR1 is SQVTM and CDR2 is ANQGSEA in the germline V gene. The V and J ends lost 6 bases and 3 bases, in that order; junction bases with no gene match: 6. The CDR3 nucleotides are TGCAGCGTCTCCTCTAGCGGGAGTACAGATACGCAGTATTTT. Protein: CSVSSSGSTDTQYF.

This clone was observed a handful of times. This CDR3 is CASSLSGLAGGHTYEQYF. The CDR3 DNA reads TGCGCCAGCAGCCTATCGGGACTAGCGGGAGGTCATACCTACGAGCAGTACTTC. The J gene is TRBJ2-7, the V gene TRBV4-1, with 15 nucleotides matching TRBD2. V was clipped by 4 bases and J by 2 bases; unmatched bases: 9. Germline CDR1 reads MGHRA; CDR2 reads YSYEKL. This CDR3 has 18 amino acids.

The chain uses TRBV5-5 and TRBJ1-5, with 9 bases matching TRBD1. From germline, CDR1 is SGHKS and CDR2 YYEKEE (reference sequence). The CDR3 contains 18 residues. V was clipped by 1 base and J by 4 bases; unmatched bases: 12. CDR3 residues: CASSLWGAGQGWNQPQHF. For the CDR3, the DNA is TGTGCCAGCAGCTTGTGGGGCGCGGGACAGGGATGGAATCAGCCCCAGCATTTT.

This clone was picked up one time. The V gene is TRBV18, the J gene TRBJ1-1; the match to TRBD1 covers 8 bases. This CDR3 spans 15 amino acids. Trimming took 4 bases from V and 3 from J; bases not matched to a gene: 7. Germline V lookup: CDR1 KGHSH, CDR2 LQKENI. The DNA of the CDR3 is TGTGCCAGCTCACTTATACAGGGGGAGGACACTGAAGCTTTCTTT. Translating gives CASSLIQGEDTEAFF.

This clone was seen a single time. This chain uses TRBV15 with TRBJ2-7; TRBD1 agrees at 8 bases. The CDR3 spans 15 residues. Trimming at V came to 1 base and at J to 4 bases, leaving 6 bases not matched to a gene. Germline-derived CDR1 and CDR2 are LNHNV and YYDKDF (reference sequence). CDR3 amino acids: CATSRGGQASYEQYF. In DNA, the CDR3 is TGTGCCACCAGCAGAGGGGGACAGGCGAGTTACGAGCAGTACTTC.

V gene TRBV5-6 combines with J gene TRBJ2-3; the match to TRBD2 covers 7 bases. Germline assignment: CDR1 SGHDT and CDR2 YYEEEE. This CDR3 contains 16 residues. Trimming at V came to 4 bases and at J to 4 bases, leaving 12 bases not matched to a gene. The CDR3 DNA sequence: TGTGCCAGCAGCGGGAGGGTCGGAACCGTCGCAGATACGCAGTATTTT. Translating it yields CASSGRVGTVADTQYF.

This sequence joins TRBV2 and TRBJ2-5, with TRBD2 as a possible D gene (5 bases). The CDR3 consists of 14 residues. Germline CDR1 is SNHLY and CDR2 is FYNNEI. The CDR3 loop reads CATQEVRGQETQYF. The CDR3 DNA reads TGTGCGACCCAGGAGGTACGGGGCCAAGAGACCCAGTACTTC.

This rearrangement joins TRBV7-9 to TRBJ1-2, with unresolved D. Germline V gene data show CDR1 as SEHNR and CDR2 as FQNEAQ (reference sequence). The CDR3 loop spans 13 amino acids. V was pared by 1 base and J by 7 bases, with 10 bases between. CDR3 in amino acids: CASSLEVNTGYTF. The DNA for the CDR3 is TGTGCCAGCAGCTTAGAAGTTAACACTGGCTACACCTTC.

This clone was observed a single time. This chain connects TRBV18 to TRBJ2-1; the D gene is possibly TRBD1 (5 bases). CDR3 size: 14 residues. The V gene lost 2 bases and the J gene lost 6 bases, with 11 bases spanning the gap. Per germline, CDR1 KGHSH and CDR2 LQKENI. The CDR3 region has the DNA TGTGCCAGCTCACCAGGGGCAGCACTCAATGAGCAGTTCTTC. Translating it yields CASSPGAALNEQFF.

Details on this clone: A read error may account for a junction end that differs from germline. This chain joins TRBV7-7 and TRBJ2-5; 9 bases agree with TRBD2. The CDR3 is 15 residues long. CDR1 is SSHAT and CDR2 is FNYEAQ in the germline V gene (reference sequence). This CDR3 is CASSLGSGGKETQYF. The CDR3 DNA is TGTGCTAGCAGCTTAGGAAGCGGGGGGAAGGAGACCCAGTACTTC.

The chain employs TRBV6-1 and TRBJ1-1; no reliable D call. The CDR3 consists of 11 residues. Trimming removed 4 bases at V and 7 bases at J, with 7 bases between. Germline-derived CDR1 and CDR2 are MNHNS and SASEGT. The CDR3 sequence is CASSVYGEAFF. As DNA, the CDR3 is TGTGCCAGCAGTGTATACGGTGAAGCTTTCTTT.

This clone was recorded only once. This chain joins TRBV7-9 and TRBJ2-5; TRBD1 matches at 10 bases. CDR1 is SEHNR and CDR2 is FQNEAQ in the germline V gene (reference sequence). The CDR3 has 15 amino acids. Losses at the gene ends were 6 bases for V and 3 bases for J; bases not matched to a gene: 7. The chain's CDR3 is CASRRSGTGEETQYF. The DNA of the CDR3 is TGTGCCAGCAGACGCTCCGGGACAGGGGAAGAGACCCAGTACTTC.

The V gene is TRBV27, the J gene TRBJ2-1; TRBD1 matches 10 bases. Germline CDR1 is MNHEY and CDR2 is SMNVEV (reference sequence). The CDR3 extends over 18 amino acids. V trimming: 5 bases; J trimming: 3 bases; junction bases outside the gene matches: 13. Here the CDR3 reads CASSKSSDRGEGYNEQFF. Here the CDR3 DNA reads TGTGCCAGCAGTAAATCCTCGGACAGGGGGGAAGGCTACAATGAGCAGTTCTTC.

V usage is TRBV19 and J usage is TRBJ1-5; a weak D match, TRBD1 (5 bases). Germline V gene lookup returns CDR1 LNHDA and CDR2 SQIVND (reference sequence). This CDR3 spans 15 amino acids. Trimming stripped 2 bases from V and 4 bases from J, with 12 bases between. CDR3 sequence (DNA): TGTGCCAGTAGTATATCATGGGCAGGGAATCAGCCCCAGCATTTT. Translating gives CASSISWAGNQPQHF.

The chain employs TRBV9 and TRBJ2-5; 7 positions match TRBD2. Germline CDR1 reads SGDLS; CDR2 reads YYNGEE. V lost 1 base and J lost 1; bases outside the gene matches: 4. The CDR3 length is 15 residues. The CDR3 protein is CASSVSSGPQETQYF. The CDR3 bases are TGTGCCAGCAGCGTATCTAGCGGACCCCAAGAGACCCAGTACTTC.